Listed below are T cell receptor beta chains from one sample, sequenced in a study of blood T cell repertoires in COVID-19. Sequenced by immunoSEQ multiplex PCR; TCRdb stores in-frame clones only, minus some. In the table there are tens of thousands of clones, approximately 80% of which are singletons. The sequenced sample was peripheral blood. The receptors were gathered from a human donor with acute or convalescent COVID-19. The donor label of this sample is uncertain. Each CDR3 is given with its conserved first and last residue. A D gene is named only where the DNA matches it firmly. Clone sizes are given selectively: once, few, many, or a class where the clone is expanded.

TRBV2	TRBJ1-5	NA	TRBD1	14	TGTGCCAGCGACAGGGGGCAAGACGTCCAGCCCCAGCATTTT	CASDRGQDVQPQHF
TRBV7-8	TRBJ2-1	NA	TRBD2	17	TGTGCCAGCAGCTTATTGATAGCGGGGGGTCCATACAATGAGCAGTTCTTC	CASSLLIAGGPYNEQFF
TRBV5-6	TRBJ2-5	NA	TRBD2	17	TGTGCCAGCAGCCCTTACTCAAGACTAGCGGGGGTGAAGACCCAGTACTTC	CASSPYSRLAGVKTQYF
TRBV6-5	TRBJ2-2	NA	TRBD1	16	TGTGCCAGCAGTTACTCGTGGGACAGTAACACCGGGGAGCTGTTTTTT	CASSYSWDSNTGELFF
TRBV10-3	TRBJ2-5	NA	NA	13	TGTGCCATCAGGGGGCGAATGGAAGAGACCCAGTACTTC	CAIRGRMEETQYF
TRBV5-5	TRBJ1-5	NA	TRBD1	16	TGTGCCAGCAGCTATGGCGGGACAGCTAGCAATCAGCCCCAGCATTTT	CASSYGGTASNQPQHF
TRBV10-3	TRBJ1-1	NA	NA	14	TGTGCCATCAGACGGGAGTTTGGAAACACTGAAGCTTTCTTT	CAIRREFGNTEAFF
TRBV19	TRBJ2-5	NA	NA	13	TGTGCCAGTACTCCGGACAAAAAAGAGACCCAGTACTTC	CASTPDKKETQYF
TRBV7-9	TRBJ1-1	medium-sized	TRBD1	15	TGTGCCAGCAGCTTAGACGGGACAGGAATAGTTGAAGCTTTCTTT	CASSLDGTGIVEAFF
TRBV28	TRBJ1-5	NA	TRBD1	17	TGTGCCAGCAGTTTCTTCACAGGGGGCCGCCGCCATCAGCCCCAGCATTTT	CASSFFTGGRRHQPQHF
TRBV7-9	TRBJ1-2	NA	TRBD1	13	TGTGCCAGCAGCCCCCGGACAGGATATGGCTACACCTTC	CASSPRTGYGYTF
TRBV5-1	TRBJ2-7	NA	TRBD1	14	TGCGCCAGCAGCGCTACAGGGGGCAACTACGAGCAGTACTTC	CASSATGGNYEQYF
TRBV7-8	TRBJ1-5	NA	NA	17	TGTGCCAGCAGCTTAAAGCTAGCAAGGAGTAGCAATCAGCCCCAGCATTTT	CASSLKLARSSNQPQHF
TRBV7-2	TRBJ1-5	NA	NA	15	TGTGCCAGCAGCTTCCGCCGGGGGGAGAATCAGCCCCAGCATTTT	CASSFRRGENQPQHF
TRBV11-1	TRBJ2-1	NA	TRBD2	16	TGTGCCAGCAGCCCACGAGCGGGGGGCTCCTACAATGAGCAGTTCTTC	CASSPRAGGSYNEQFF
TRBV29-1	TRBJ1-4	NA	NA	11	TGCAGCGGACTGACTAATGAAAAACTGTTTTTT	CSGLTNEKLFF
TRBV5-6	TRBJ1-2	few	TRBD1	16	TGTGCCAGCAGCTTGGGGACAGGGGCAGTGATCGGAGGCTACACCTTC	CASSLGTGAVIGGYTF
TRBV6-4	TRBJ1-5	NA	NA	13	TGTGCCAGCAGTGAGACAGAAAATCAGCCCCAGCATTTT	CASSETENQPQHF
TRBV3-1/TRBV3-2	TRBJ2-1	NA	TRBD2	16	TGTGCCAGCAGCTCCATCCGGGAGGGCCGGAGGAATGAGCAGTTCTTC	CASSSIREGRRNEQFF
TRBV5-4	TRBJ2-3	NA	TRBD1	13	TGTGCCAGCAGCGACAGGGACACAGATACGCAGTATTTT	CASSDRDTDTQYF
TRBV4-1	TRBJ2-3	NA	NA	16	TGCGCCAGCAGCCCCGGGTCCGATTTAAGCACAGATACGCAGTATTTT	CASSPGSDLSTDTQYF
TRBV6-2/TRBV6-3	TRBJ2-1	NA	TRBD2	15	TGTGCCAGCAGTTACTCGCTGCGGGGGGACAATGAGCAGTTCTTC	CASSYSLRGDNEQFF
TRBV6-5	TRBJ2-1	NA	NA	16	TGTGCCAGCAGTTACTCGAGGAGGGTGTCCTACAATGAGCAGTTCTTC	CASSYSRRVSYNEQFF
TRBV6-9	TRBJ2-2	NA	NA	13	TGTGCCAGCGAGGCGGGGTCTGGCGGGGAGCTGTTTTTT	CASEAGSGGELFF
TRBV19	TRBJ2-5	NA	NA	16	TGTGCCAGTACCCGAGCGGCGGCGGCCCCCCAAGAGACCCAGTACTTC	CASTRAAAAPQETQYF
TRBV28	TRBJ1-1	NA	TRBD1	17	TGTGCCAGCAGTTTATTTCGGGGGACAGGCGAAATCTCTGAAGCTTTCTTT	CASSLFRGTGEISEAFF
TRBV5-4	TRBJ1-4	NA	TRBD1	16	TGTGCCAGCGGCCCAGGGGGCGTGTCAACTAATGAAAAACTGTTTTTT	CASGPGGVSTNEKLFF